The 2 T cell receptor beta chains in this list originate from one sample, sequenced in a study of spatial heterogeneity in lung cancer. Specified time point: sample taken at primary tumor resection. Whole RNA, which was extracted from tumor, nontumor lung tissue or frozen PBMC, was sequenced without any cell sorting. TCRdb reprocessed the 5' RACE reads with MiXCR, giving one entry per CDR3 protein. Among about 13,000 distinct CDR3 sequences listed, approximately 4.8% were seen once. Material: lung tumor tissue, obtained at surgery. The receptors come from a human donor with early-stage non-small cell lung cancer.

This clonotype has a count of ten or more. This beta chain was picked up by a library intended for alpha chains and is off target, so its count carries little meaning. The rearrangement joins TRBV29-1 to TRBJ2-7, with 9 bases fitting TRBD1. The CDR3 runs 14 residues. V shed 6 bases, J shed 1 base, and the junction held 7 bases outside the gene matches. Germline V gene lookup returns CDR1 SQVTM and CDR2 ANQGSEA. The DNA of the CDR3 is TGCAGCGTCTTCGACAGGGGGAATTCCTACGAGCAGTACTTC. It specifies CSVFDRGNSYEQYF.

For this clonotype: This beta chain is an unintended read in a library built for alpha chains; its size means little. The rearrangement links TRBV5-1 to TRBJ2-5; TRBD1 is a possible D gene (7 bases). CDR3 length equals 15 residues. Trimming removed 2 bases at V and 2 bases at J, with 13 bases between. The germline CDR1 and CDR2 sequences are SGHRS and YFSETQ. The CDR3 bases are TGCGCCAGCAGCTTTAATGCAGGGGGGCAAGAGACCCAGTACTTC. Its protein is CASSFNAGGQETQYF.